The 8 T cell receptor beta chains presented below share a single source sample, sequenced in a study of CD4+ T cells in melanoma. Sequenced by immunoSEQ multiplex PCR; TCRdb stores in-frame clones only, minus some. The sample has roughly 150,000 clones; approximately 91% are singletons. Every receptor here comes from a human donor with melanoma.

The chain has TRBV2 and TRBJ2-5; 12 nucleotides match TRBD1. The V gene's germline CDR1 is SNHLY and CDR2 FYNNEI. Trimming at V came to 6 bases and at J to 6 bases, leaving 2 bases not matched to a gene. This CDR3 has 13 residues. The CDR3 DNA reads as TGTGCCAGCAGGGGGACAGGGGGCCAGACCCAGTACTTC. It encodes CASRGTGGQTQYF. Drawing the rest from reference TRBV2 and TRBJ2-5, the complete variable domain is EPEVTQTPSHQVTQMGQEVILRCVPISNHLYFYWYRQILGQKVEFLVSFYNNEISEKSEIFDDQFSVERPDGSNFTLKIRSTKLEDSAMYFCASRGTGGQTQYFGPGTRLLVL.

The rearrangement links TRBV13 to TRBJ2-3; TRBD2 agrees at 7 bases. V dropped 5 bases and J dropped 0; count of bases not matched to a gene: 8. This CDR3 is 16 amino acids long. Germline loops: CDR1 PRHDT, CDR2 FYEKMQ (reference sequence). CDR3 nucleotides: TGTGCCAGCAGCCGCCGACTAGCAGCTAGCACAGATACGCAGTATTTT. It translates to CASSRRLAASTDTQYF.

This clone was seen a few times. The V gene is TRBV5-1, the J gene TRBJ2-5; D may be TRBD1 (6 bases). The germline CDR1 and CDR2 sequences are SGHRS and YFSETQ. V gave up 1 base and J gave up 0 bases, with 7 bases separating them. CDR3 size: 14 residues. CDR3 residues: CASSLTGNQETQYF. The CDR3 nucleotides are TGCGCCAGCAGCTTGACAGGGAACCAAGAGACCCAGTACTTC. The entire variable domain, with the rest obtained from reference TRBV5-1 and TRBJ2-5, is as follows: KAGVTQTPRYLIKTRGQQVTLSCSPISGHRSVSWYQQTPGQGLQFLFEYFSETQRNKGNFPGRFSGRQFSNSRSEMNVSTLELGDSALYLCASSLTGNQETQYFGPGTRLLVL.

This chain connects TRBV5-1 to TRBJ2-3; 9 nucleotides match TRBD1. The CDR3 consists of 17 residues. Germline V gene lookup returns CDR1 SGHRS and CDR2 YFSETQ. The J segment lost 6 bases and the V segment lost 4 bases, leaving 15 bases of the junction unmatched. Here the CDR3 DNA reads TGCGCCAGCAGCAAGGGACAGGGTTTTATAGATGGTGATACGCAGTATTTT. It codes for CASSKGQGFIDGDTQYF.

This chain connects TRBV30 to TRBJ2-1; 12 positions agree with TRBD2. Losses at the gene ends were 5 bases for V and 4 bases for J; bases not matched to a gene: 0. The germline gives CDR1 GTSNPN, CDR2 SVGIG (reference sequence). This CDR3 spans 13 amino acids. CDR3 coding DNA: TGTGCCTGGGGGACTAGCGGGTACAATGAGCAGTTCTTC. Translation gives CAWGTSGYNEQFF.

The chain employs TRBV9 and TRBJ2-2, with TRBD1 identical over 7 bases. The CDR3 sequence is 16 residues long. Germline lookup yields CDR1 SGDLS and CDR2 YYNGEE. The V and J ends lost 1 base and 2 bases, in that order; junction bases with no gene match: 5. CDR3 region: CASSVPDRLNTGELFF. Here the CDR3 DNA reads TGTGCCAGCAGCGTACCGGACAGGCTAAACACCGGGGAGCTGTTTTTT.

Here the CDR3 reads CASSEIVIDGYTF. The CDR3 DNA reads TGTGCCAGCAGTGAGATAGTAATCGATGGCTACACCTTC. The rearrangement links TRBV2 to TRBJ1-2; D unresolved. V was trimmed by 3 bases and J by 6 bases, leaving 11 bases between them. This CDR3 is 13 amino acids long. Germline V gives CDR1 SNHLY, CDR2 FYNNEI.

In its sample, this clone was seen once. CDR3 DNA sequence: TGTGCCAGCAACAGGGGGCTTGAGGAGACCCAGTACTTC. Residues: CASNRGLEETQYF. This chain connects TRBV6-1 to TRBJ2-5; 9 nucleotides line up with TRBD1. Germline lookup yields CDR1 MNHNS and CDR2 SASEGT. This CDR3 spans 13 amino acids. V lost 7 bases, J lost 5 bases, and 5 bases stayed unmatched.